This entry lists 22 T cell receptor beta chains sequenced from one sample in a study of identical twins. TCRdb re-called the 5' RACE reads with MiXCR, one entry per CDR3 protein. The table lists around 500,000 distinct CDR3 sequences, approximately 15% of them singletons. This same sample was also taken into another study, of yellow fever vaccine responses in identical twins.

The sample taken for sequencing was CD4+ T cells sorted from blood. Source of these receptors: a woman aged 18-35 years in good health.

This sequence joins TRBV20-1 and TRBJ1-2; D is possibly TRBD1 (5 bases). Germline values: CDR1 DFQATT, CDR2 SNEGSKA (reference sequence). V was shortened by 4 bases and J by 3 bases, with 12 bases between the two germline ends. The CDR3 is made up of 13 amino acids. The CDR3 DNA reads TGCAGTGCTATGGTGGGGGGTCACTATGGCTACACCTTC. It yields the protein CSAMVGGHYGYTF.

The table lists this clonotype with many counts. The gene calls are TRBV5-1 and TRBJ2-1, with a tentative D call TRBD2 (5 bases). The CDR3 sequence is 14 residues long. Germline CDR1 and CDR2: SGHRS and YFSETQ. Between the trimmed V and J ends, which lost 1 base and 2 bases, there was a span of 7 bases. Here the CDR3 DNA reads TGCGCCAGCAGCTTGCTTAGCGCCTACAATGAGCAGTTCTTC. It is translated as CASSLLSAYNEQFF.

This clonotype was seen at least ten times. The rearrangement joins TRBV20-1 to TRBJ1-1, with TRBD1 as a possible D gene (5 bases). With 3 bases removed from V and 1 base from J, the gap between germline ends came to 6 bases. This CDR3 contains 12 residues. Germline CDR1 reads DFQATT; CDR2 reads SNEGSKA (reference sequence). The CDR3 reads CSARRGNTEAFF. CDR3 in DNA: TGCAGTGCTAGGAGGGGGAACACTGAAGCTTTCTTT.

This clonotype was observed at least ten times. The CDR3 spells CASSSTGGAETQYF. CDR3 sequence (DNA): TGTGCCAGCAGTTCGACAGGGGGCGCGGAGACCCAGTACTTC. The V gene is TRBV12-3 or TRBV12-4, the J gene TRBJ2-5; 10 nucleotides agree with TRBD1. This CDR3 contains 14 residues. With V trimmed by 4 bases and J by 5 bases, 4 bases remained unmatched.

The gene calls are TRBV5-1 and TRBJ2-6; D remains unclear. The CDR3 sequence is 17 residues long. The germline CDR1 and CDR2 sequences are SGHRS and YFSETQ. V was clipped by 1 base and J by 0 bases, with 11 bases between them. The CDR3 DNA sequence: TGCGCCAGCAGCTTGTTTGTCACTCGCTCTGGGGCCAACGTCCTGACTTTC. Translation gives CASSLFVTRSGANVLTF. The variable domain in full, with the rest retrieved from reference TRBV5-1 and TRBJ2-6, is KAGVTQTPRYLIKTRGQQVTLSCSPISGHRSVSWYQQTPGQGLQFLFEYFSETQRNKGNFPGRFSGRQFSNSRSEMNVSTLELGDSALYLCASSLFVTRSGANVLTFGAGSRLTVL.

Remarks on this clonotype: The junction shows a germline mismatch at one end, possibly a read error. The CDR3, as DNA: TGTGCTAGCAGCTTGCACAGCACAGATACGCAGTATTTT. It translates to CASSLHSTDTQYF. The V call is TRBV7-7, the J call TRBJ2-3; D remains ambiguous. CDR3 size: 13 residues. Germline assignment: CDR1 SSHAT and CDR2 FNYEAQ (reference sequence). The whole variable domain, remainder taken from reference TRBV7-7 and TRBJ2-3, is GAGVSQSPRYKVTKRGQDVTLRCDPISSHATLYWYQQALGQGPEFLTYFNYEAQPDKSGLPSDRFSAERPEGSISTLTIQRTEQRDSAMYRCASSLHSTDTQYFGPGTRLTVL.

The chain is built from TRBV11-2 and TRBJ2-1; D is possibly TRBD2 (6 bases). Trimming removed 7 bases at V and 8 bases at J, with 21 bases between. This CDR3 comprises 15 residues. In germline, CDR1 is SGHAT, CDR2 FQNNGV. The CDR3 reads CASILSGGRIHEQFF. In DNA form, the CDR3 reads TGTGCCAGCATCCTCTCTGGGGGGAGGATTCATGAGCAGTTCTTC.

This clonotype appeared once. The rearrangement uses TRBV5-1 and TRBJ2-3, with 11 nucleotides matching TRBD2. The CDR3 has 14 amino acids. The germline V gene encodes CDR1 SGHRS and CDR2 YFSETQ. J lost 1 base, V lost 7 bases, and 2 bases had no gene match. The CDR3 loop is CASDSGGGTDTQYF. The CDR3 DNA follows: TGCGCCAGCGATAGCGGGGGGGGCACAGATACGCAGTATTTT.

This clonotype occurred once. The chain has TRBV20-1 and TRBJ2-3; 8 bases align to TRBD1. Losses at the gene ends were 3 bases for V and 0 bases for J; bases not matched to a gene: 2. The germline CDR1 and CDR2 sequences are DFQATT and SNEGSKA (reference sequence). The CDR3 has 14 amino acids. CDR3 DNA: TGCAGTGCTAGCAGGACAGGGAGCACAGATACGCAGTATTTT. This codes for CSASRTGSTDTQYF.

This clonotype was detected a few times. The chain joins TRBV12-3 or TRBV12-4 to TRBJ2-7, with TRBD1 identical over 9 bases. The CDR3 has 15 residues. Unmatched junction bases numbered 10, after V lost 5 bases and J lost 5 bases. The CDR3 reads CASSPGTGFSHEQYF. The CDR3 DNA is TGTGCCAGCAGTCCCGGGACAGGGTTCTCACACGAGCAGTACTTC.

In its sample, this clonotype was seen a few times. The gene calls are TRBV6-5 and TRBJ1-1; 8 nucleotides line up with TRBD1. The CDR3 extends over 14 amino acids. Trimming cost V 5 bases and J 4 bases; bases outside gene matches: 6. Looked up from germline, CDR1 is MNHEY and CDR2 is SVGAGI. This chain's CDR3 is CASSLRTGPTEAFF. The DNA for the CDR3 is TGTGCCAGCAGTCTACGGACAGGGCCCACTGAAGCTTTCTTT.

This clonotype turned up a few times. V gene TRBV6-2 or TRBV6-3 combines with J gene TRBJ2-4; TRBD1 agrees at 7 bases. V lost 6 bases to trimming and J lost 9 bases; unmatched junction nucleotides: 11. This CDR3 region has 14 residues. Germline assignment: CDR1 MNHEY and CDR2 SVGEGT. The CDR3 DNA is TGTGCCAGCAGGAGGGACAGCGTCGTTGGCATTCAGTACTTC. Translating it yields CASRRDSVVGIQYF.

This clonotype was seen only a few times. The gene calls are TRBV20-1 and TRBJ2-5, with D tentatively TRBD2 (6 bases). The V end lost 2 bases, the J end lost 5 bases, and 18 bases lay between the germline ends. Per germline, CDR1 DFQATT and CDR2 SNEGSKA (reference sequence). CDR3 size: 15 residues. The CDR3 DNA follows: TGCAGTGCTAGACCATCTCATAAACGGGAGGAGACCCAGTACTTC. Protein sequence: CSARPSHKREETQYF.

This clonotype showed up many times. The chain is built from TRBV15 and TRBJ2-5; D not resolved. CDR1 is LNHNV and CDR2 is YYDKDF in the germline V gene (reference sequence). The CDR3 sequence is 12 residues long. The ends were cut back, 4 bases at V and 7 bases at J, with 10 bases in the middle. The CDR3 region has the DNA TGTGCCACCAGCATGAACTCTGCGACCCAGTACTTC. Translating it yields CATSMNSATQYF.

This chain links TRBV28 with TRBJ2-7, with 7 bases lining up with TRBD1. The germline V gene encodes CDR1 MDHEN and CDR2 SYDVKM. Trimming took 5 bases from V and 3 from J; bases not matched to a gene: 4. The CDR3 totals 13 residues. CDR3 coding DNA: TGTGCCAGCAGTAAAAGGACAGGCTACGAGCAGTACTTC. Its protein is CASSKRTGYEQYF. Full variable domain (missing parts from reference TRBV28 and TRBJ2-7): DVKVTQSSRYLVKRTGEKVFLECVQDMDHENMFWYRQDPGLGLRLIYFSYDVKMKEKGDIPEGYSVSREKKERFSLILESASTNQTSMYLCASSKRTGYEQYFGPGTRLTVT.

J is TRBJ2-1 and V is TRBV6-6, with D unresolved. The CDR3 is 12 amino acids. Trimming cost V 8 bases and J 6 bases, with 11 bases left between them. The germline V gene has CDR1 MNHNY and CDR2 SVGAGI (reference sequence). The CDR3 loop reads CASGTQFNEQFF. CDR3 nucleotide sequence: TGTGCCAGCGGAACACAGTTCAATGAGCAGTTCTTC.

This clonotype turned up a few times. The chain uses TRBV7-2 and TRBJ2-7; 9 nucleotides match TRBD2. The length of the CDR3 is 14 residues. The trim removed 3 bases at V and 5 bases at J, leaving 5 bases unmatched. Germline CDR1 is SGHTA and CDR2 is FQGNSA. Written as DNA, the CDR3 is TGTGCCAGCAGCTTTCTAGCGGGATCCGACGAGCAGTACTTC. As protein: CASSFLAGSDEQYF.

This clonotype showed up many times. The chain uses TRBV4-1 and TRBJ1-2; D call uncertain. Germline values: CDR1 MGHRA, CDR2 YSYEKL. Trimming took 0 bases from V and 3 from J, leaving 5 bases between them. This CDR3 is 13 amino acids long. This CDR3 is CASSQESYYGYTF. The CDR3 nucleotides read TGCGCCAGCAGCCAAGAATCCTACTATGGCTACACCTTC.

The chain employs TRBV19 and TRBJ2-7, with a weak D call TRBD1 (5 bases). Germline V gene lookup returns CDR1 LNHDA and CDR2 SQIVND (reference sequence). This CDR3 is 13 amino acids long. Deletions cut 2 bases from V and 5 bases from J, with 10 bases between. The CDR3 protein is CASSISGIHEQYF. For the CDR3, the DNA is TGTGCCAGTAGTATATCAGGGATCCACGAGCAGTACTTC.

The chain joins TRBV5-5 to TRBJ2-5; D not resolved. The V and J ends lost 8 bases and 4 bases respectively, with 15 bases between them. Germline loops: CDR1 SGHKS, CDR2 YYEKEE (reference sequence). The CDR3 consists of 13 residues. CDR3 nucleotides: TGTGCCAGGAGCCCCGGGCTCCTAGAGACCCAGTACTTC. It encodes CARSPGLLETQYF.

This clonotype was detected ten times or more. The chain recombines TRBV20-1 with TRBJ2-7; 7 bases map to TRBD1. V lost 2 bases to trimming and J lost 0 bases; unmatched junction nucleotides: 7. This CDR3 is 15 amino acids long. Germline values: CDR1 DFQATT, CDR2 SNEGSKA (reference sequence). The CDR3, as DNA: TGCAGTGCTAGACCCCACGACAGGGCCTCCTACGAGCAGTACTTC. Protein sequence: CSARPHDRASYEQYF.

J is TRBJ2-3 and V is TRBV5-1; maybe TRBD1 (6 bases). CDR1 is SGHRS and CDR2 is YFSETQ in the germline V gene. V was pared by 3 bases and J by 3 bases, with 14 bases between. The CDR3 totals 15 residues. The CDR3 protein is CASSWGPQVTDTQYF. CDR3 coding DNA: TGCGCCAGCAGCTGGGGGCCACAGGTAACAGATACGCAGTATTTT.